This T cell receptor (beta chain) is from a study of CD8 T cells in Susac syndrome. From blood CD8+ and CD4+ T cells, TCR beta sequences were generated. Healthy donors formed controls matched for age and sex. The RNA input was roughly 0.45 to 1 ug, and it was reverse transcribed with random hexamers. immunoSEQ multiplex PCR amplified TCR beta CDR3 across 54 Vbeta, 13 Jbeta. Via MiXCR, TCRdb re-called the immunoSEQ multiplex PCR reads, giving one row per CDR3 protein. Counted here are tens of thousands of distinct CDR3 sequences, around 90% occurring once; the ten biggest clones make up just under 0.2%. V lost 0 bases to trimming and J lost 0 bases, with 12 bases between them. CDR3 size: 16 residues. Germline V gene sequence: CDR1 SGHDT, CDR2 YYEEEE.

The rearrangement joins TRBV5-6 to TRBJ1-2; D gene uncertain. Sample: CD8+ T cells from PBMCs. The TCR comes from a human donor in good health. The CDR3 sequence is CASSLVRGASNYGYTF. The CDR3 DNA follows: TGTGCCAGCAGCTTGGTTCGGGGTGCGTCTAACTATGGCTACACCTTC.